This T cell receptor beta chain was found in a study of cytomegalovirus exposure and HLA in healthy donors. Researchers ran the PCR with 60 Vbeta and 13 Jbeta primers. Profiled with immunoSEQ multiplex PCR; TCRdb holds only in-frame clones, not every one. This sample carries about 160,000 clones, more than 80% of them seen once, and the ten largest clones take 2.4%. Note on this clone: Its antigen is undetermined.

Study-wide results and caveats: Other equally common chains were less clonally expanded than HLA-associated TCR beta chains, a later analysis showed. Certain indistinguishable V segments, among them TRBV6-2 and TRBV6-3, were excluded. There was a cluster of highly shared sequence variants that was likely a sequencing artifact.

V was trimmed by 5 bases and J by 8 bases, leaving 15 bases between them. The CDR3 loop spans 14 amino acids. CDR1 and CDR2 from the germline V gene are SGHVS and FQNEAQ. Input material: PBMCs. This clonotype originated in a male donor in good health and CMV-seronegative. The rearrangement uses TRBV7-8 and TRBJ1-4, with D hard to call. The CDR3 is CASSILSGVEKLFF. DNA for the CDR3: TGTGCCAGCAGCATACTCTCTGGAGTGGAAAAACTGTTTTTT.